This TCR beta chain was obtained from a study of beta chain features in type 1 diabetes. CD4+ cells of the naive, central memory, regulatory and stem cell-like memory types were sorted via CD45RO/CCR7/CD25/CD127/CD95/CD27. The sample holds a few counts of this clone. The antigen remains unidentified. Every bit of the isolated RNA underwent reverse transcription, so sequencing read expressed TCRB transcripts. Repertoires were generated with immunoSEQ multiplex PCR, while TCRdb's copy carries only in-frame clones and drops some. The data show around 250,000 clones, about 23% seen once. Study-level points and caveats: Researchers report that Type 1 diabetes patients had moderately but significantly shorter TCRB CDR3s across all four CD4+ subsets. Type 1 diabetes patients showed fewer insertions and more deletions at VDJ junctions.

V lost 5 bases, J lost 7 bases, and 16 bases stayed unmatched. The germline V gene encodes CDR1 SEHNR and CDR2 FQNEAQ (reference sequence). The CDR3 extends over 17 amino acids. This clonotype originated in a woman aged 30 to 39 with type 1 diabetes. Sequencing input: naive CD4+ T cells from blood. This sequence joins TRBV7-9 and TRBJ2-5; 10 positions match TRBD2. CDR3 sequence reads: CASSDLSSGSLGGTQYF. CDR3 nucleotide sequence: TGTGCCAGCAGCGACCTATCTAGCGGGAGTCTGGGAGGGACCCAGTACTTC.